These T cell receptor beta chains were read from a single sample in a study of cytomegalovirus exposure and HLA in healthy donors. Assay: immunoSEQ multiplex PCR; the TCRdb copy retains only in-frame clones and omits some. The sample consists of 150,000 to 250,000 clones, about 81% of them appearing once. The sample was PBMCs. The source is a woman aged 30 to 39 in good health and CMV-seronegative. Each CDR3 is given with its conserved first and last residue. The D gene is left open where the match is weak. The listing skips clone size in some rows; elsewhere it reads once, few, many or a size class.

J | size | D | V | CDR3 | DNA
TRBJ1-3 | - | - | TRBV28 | CASSLRTGLGNTIYF | TGTGCCAGCAGTCTCAGGACGGGACTGGGAAACACCATATATTTT
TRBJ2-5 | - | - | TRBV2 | CASKGVSGETQYF | TGTGCCAGCAAGGGGGTTTCGGGGGAGACCCAGTACTTC
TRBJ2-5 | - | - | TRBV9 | CASSVGQGGQETQYF | TGTGCCAGCAGCGTAGGGCAGGGAGGACAAGAGACCCAGTACTTC
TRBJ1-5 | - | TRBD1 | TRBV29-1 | CSVGDRVQPQHF | TGCAGCGTTGGGGACAGGGTTCAGCCCCAGCATTTT
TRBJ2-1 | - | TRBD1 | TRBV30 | CAWTWGTGGNEQFF | TGTGCCTGGACCTGGGGGACAGGGGGCAATGAGCAGTTCTTC
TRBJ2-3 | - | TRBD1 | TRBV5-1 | CASTEATGTASTDTQYF | TGCGCCAGCACCGAGGCGACAGGGACGGCTAGCACAGATACGCAGTATTTT
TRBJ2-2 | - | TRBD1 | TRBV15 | CATSSYGQARAGELFF | TGTGCCACCAGCAGCTACGGACAGGCGAGAGCCGGGGAGCTGTTTTTT
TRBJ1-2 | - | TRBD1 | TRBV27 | CASSLRTGPYGYTF | TGTGCCAGCAGCCTCAGGACAGGGCCCTATGGCTACACCTTC
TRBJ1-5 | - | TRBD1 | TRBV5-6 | CASSTYGQGGAQHF | TGTGCCAGCAGCACGTACGGACAGGGAGGAGCCCAGCATTTT
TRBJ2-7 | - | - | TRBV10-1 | CASSERGGVGEQYF | TGCGCCAGCAGTGAGCGAGGAGGGGTGGGTGAGCAGTACTTC
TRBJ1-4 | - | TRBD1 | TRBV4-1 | CASSQMGTGKNEKLFF | TGCGCCAGCAGCCAAATGGGGACAGGGAAAAATGAAAAACTGTTTTTT
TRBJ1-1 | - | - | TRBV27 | CASSEIMRVLPTEAFF | TGTGCCAGCAGTGAGATAATGCGGGTCTTACCCACTGAAGCTTTCTTT
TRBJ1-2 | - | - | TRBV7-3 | CASSLTGGTNYGYTF | TGTGCCAGCAGCCTTACAGGCGGAACTAACTATGGCTACACCTTC
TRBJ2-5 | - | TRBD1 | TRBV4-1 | CASSKDRVETQYF | TGCGCCAGCAGTAAGGACAGGGTTGAGACCCAGTACTTC
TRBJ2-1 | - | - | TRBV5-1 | CASSPSPAGVNGEQFF | TGCGCCAGCAGCCCATCACCGGCAGGGGTTAATGGTGAGCAGTTCTTC
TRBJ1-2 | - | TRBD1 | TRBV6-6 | CASSYPGQVDGYTF | TGTGCCAGCAGTTACCCGGGACAGGTCGATGGCTACACCTTC
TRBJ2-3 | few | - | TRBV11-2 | CASSTGRTDTQYF | TGTGCCAGCAGCACGGGTCGGACAGATACGCAGTATTTT
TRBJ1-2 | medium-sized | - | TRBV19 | CASTTTGLNYGYTF | TGTGCCAGTACCACGACAGGACTGAACTATGGCTACACCTTC
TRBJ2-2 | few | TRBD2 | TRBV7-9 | CASSQLAGSRTGELFF | TGTGCCAGCAGCCAACTAGCGGGGAGTCGCACCGGGGAGCTGTTTTTT
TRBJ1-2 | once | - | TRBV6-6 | CASSTSREGNYGYTF | TGTGCCAGCAGTACGAGCAGGGAGGGGAACTATGGCTACACCTTC
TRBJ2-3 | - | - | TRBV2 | CASRDSVFTDTQYF | TGTGCCAGCAGGGACTCGGTCTTCACAGATACGCAGTATTTT
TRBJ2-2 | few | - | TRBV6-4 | CASSDRGTGELFF | TGTGCCAGCAGTGACAGGGGCACCGGGGAGCTGTTTTTT
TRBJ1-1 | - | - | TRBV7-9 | CASSLGGPNTEAFF | TGTGCCAGCAGCTTAGGGGGGCCAAACACTGAAGCTTTCTTT
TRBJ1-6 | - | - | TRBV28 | CASRGSNNSPLHF | TGTGCCAGCCGAGGGTCAAATAATTCACCCCTCCACTTT
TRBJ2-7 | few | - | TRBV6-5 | CASSYRGSYEQYF | TGTGCCAGCAGTTACCGGGGTTCCTACGAGCAGTACTTC
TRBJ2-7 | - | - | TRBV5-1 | CASSDAQGSEQYF | TGCGCCAGCAGCGATGCACAGGGATCCGAGCAGTACTTC
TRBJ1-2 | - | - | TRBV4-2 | CASSPTGSYGYTF | TGTGCCAGCAGCCCTACAGGGAGCTATGGCTACACCTTC
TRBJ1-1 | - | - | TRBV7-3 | CASSLRRNTEAFF | TGTGCCAGCAGCTTGAGGAGGAACACTGAAGCTTTCTTT
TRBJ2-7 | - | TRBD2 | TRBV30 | CAWSVAGAYEQYF | TGTGCCTGGAGTGTTGCGGGGGCCTACGAGCAGTACTTC
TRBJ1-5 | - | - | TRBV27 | CASTPGTGGGNQPQHF | TGTGCCAGCACCCCTGGGACTGGTGGTGGCAATCAGCCCCAGCATTTT
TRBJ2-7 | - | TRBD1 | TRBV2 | CATNQFGDRVSYEQYF | TGTGCCACCAACCAATTCGGGGACAGAGTTTCCTACGAGCAGTACTTC
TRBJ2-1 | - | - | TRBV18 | CASSPREGGNEQFF | TGTGCCAGCTCGCCACGTGAAGGAGGCAATGAGCAGTTCTTC
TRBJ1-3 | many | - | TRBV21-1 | CASSKGWTGRGNTIYF | TGTGCCAGCAGCAAAGGATGGACAGGCCGAGGAAACACCATATATTTT
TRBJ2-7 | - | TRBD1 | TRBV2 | CASSGGQGVDYEQYF | TGTGCCAGCAGTGGAGGACAGGGGGTCGACTACGAGCAGTACTTC
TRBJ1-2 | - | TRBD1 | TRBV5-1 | CASSLEQGSGYTF | TGCGCCAGCAGCTTGGAACAGGGGAGTGGCTACACCTTC
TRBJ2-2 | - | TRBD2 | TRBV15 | CATSRDRAGDWELFF | TGTGCCACCAGCAGAGATCGCGCGGGAGACTGGGAGCTGTTTTTT
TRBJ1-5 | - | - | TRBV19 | CASSIDGLARSNQPQHF | TGTGCCAGTAGTATAGACGGACTGGCGCGCAGCAATCAGCCCCAGCATTTT
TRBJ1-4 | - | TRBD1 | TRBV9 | CASSPLGTGYEKLFF | TGTGCCAGCAGTCCTCTCGGGACAGGGTATGAAAAACTGTTTTTT
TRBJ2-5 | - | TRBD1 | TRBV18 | CASSPLPRTGEGETQYF | TGTGCCAGCTCACCACTGCCGCGGACAGGGGAGGGGGAGACCCAGTACTTC
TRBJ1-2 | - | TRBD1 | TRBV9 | CASSVDQGAIYGYTF | TGTGCCAGCAGCGTAGACCAGGGGGCAATCTATGGCTACACCTTC
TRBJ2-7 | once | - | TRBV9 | CASSGSRPGRLIYEQYF | TGTGCCAGCAGCGGATCCCGACCGGGTCGGCTGATCTACGAGCAGTACTTC
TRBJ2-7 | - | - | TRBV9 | CASSEGRDTLSYEQYF | TGTGCCAGCAGCGAGGGGAGGGACACGCTCTCCTACGAGCAGTACTTC
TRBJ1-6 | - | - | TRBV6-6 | CASSYLERGNSPLHF | TGTGCCAGCAGTTACCTGGAGAGGGGGAATTCACCCCTCCACTTT
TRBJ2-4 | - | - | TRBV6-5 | CASSRPGVAKNIQYF | TGTGCCAGCAGTCGTCCCGGGGTAGCCAAAAACATTCAGTACTTC
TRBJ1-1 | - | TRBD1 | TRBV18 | CASSLQGQGNTEAFF | TGTGCCAGCTCACTACAGGGACAGGGGAACACTGAAGCTTTCTTT
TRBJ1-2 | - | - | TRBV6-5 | CASSFTGRANYGYTF | TGTGCCAGCAGTTTTACAGGGAGGGCTAACTATGGCTACACCTTC
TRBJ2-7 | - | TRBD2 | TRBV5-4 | CASSLKKLAGEFYEQYF | TGTGCCAGCAGCTTAAAAAAACTAGCGGGGGAATTCTACGAGCAGTACTTC